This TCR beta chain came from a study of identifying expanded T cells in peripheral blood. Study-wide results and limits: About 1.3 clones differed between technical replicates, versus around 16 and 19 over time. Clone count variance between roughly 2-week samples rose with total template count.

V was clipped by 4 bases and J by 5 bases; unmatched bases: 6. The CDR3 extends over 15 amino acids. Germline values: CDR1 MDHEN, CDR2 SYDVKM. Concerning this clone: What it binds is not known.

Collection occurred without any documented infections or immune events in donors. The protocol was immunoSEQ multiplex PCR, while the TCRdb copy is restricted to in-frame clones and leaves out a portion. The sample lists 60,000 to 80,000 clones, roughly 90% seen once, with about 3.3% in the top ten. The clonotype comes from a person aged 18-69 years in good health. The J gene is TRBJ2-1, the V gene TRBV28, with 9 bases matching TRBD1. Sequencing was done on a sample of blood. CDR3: CASSSPGQGHNEQFF. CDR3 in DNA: TGTGCCAGCAGTTCTCCGGGACAGGGTCACAATGAGCAGTTCTTC.